This TCR beta chain emerged from a study of shared clonotypes between healthy human individuals. The repertoire was sequenced with immunoSEQ multiplex PCR; TCRdb's copy has only in-frame clones and lacks some. The table includes 1.5 million to 2.5 million clones, about 95% detected once. The CDR3 runs to 14 residues. J lost 3 bases, V lost 4 bases, and 3 bases had no gene match. CDR1 is SGDLS and CDR2 is YYNGEE in the germline V gene. A word on this clone: Within the sample, other DNA sequences also encode this same CDR3.

The naive CD8 fraction comprised CD45RO-negative cells positively selected for CCR7 and excluded terminally differentiated effector memory CD45RA+ cells. The specimen sequenced was naive CD8+ T cells sorted from blood. This sequence was found in a man younger than 30 in good health. V usage is TRBV9 and J usage is TRBJ2-7; TRBD2 agrees at 11 bases. The CDR3: CASSLGTSGYEQYF. The CDR3 DNA reads as TGTGCCAGCAGCCTAGGGACTAGCGGCTACGAGCAGTACTTC.